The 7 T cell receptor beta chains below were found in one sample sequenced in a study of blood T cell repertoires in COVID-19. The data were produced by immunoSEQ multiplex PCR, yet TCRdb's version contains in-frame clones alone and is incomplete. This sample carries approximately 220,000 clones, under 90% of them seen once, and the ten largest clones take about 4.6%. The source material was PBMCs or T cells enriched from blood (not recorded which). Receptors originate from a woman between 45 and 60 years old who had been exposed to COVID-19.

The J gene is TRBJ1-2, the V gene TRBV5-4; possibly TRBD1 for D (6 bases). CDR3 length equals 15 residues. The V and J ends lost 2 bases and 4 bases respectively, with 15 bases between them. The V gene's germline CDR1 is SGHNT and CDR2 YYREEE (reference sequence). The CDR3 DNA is TGTGCCAGCAGCTTCGCTCAGGGGCGAACCTATGGCTACACCTTC. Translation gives CASSFAQGRTYGYTF.

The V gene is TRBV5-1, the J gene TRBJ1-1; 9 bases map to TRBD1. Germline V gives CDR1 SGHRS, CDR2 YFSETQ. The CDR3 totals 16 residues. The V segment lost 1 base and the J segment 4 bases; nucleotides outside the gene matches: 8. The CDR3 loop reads CASSLYGQGLGTEAFF. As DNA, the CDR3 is TGCGCCAGCAGCTTGTACGGACAGGGGTTGGGCACTGAAGCTTTCTTT. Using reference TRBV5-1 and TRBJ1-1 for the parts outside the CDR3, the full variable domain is KAGVTQTPRYLIKTRGQQVTLSCSPISGHRSVSWYQQTPGQGLQFLFEYFSETQRNKGNFPGRFSGRQFSNSRSEMNVSTLELGDSALYLCASSLYGQGLGTEAFFGQGTRLTVV.

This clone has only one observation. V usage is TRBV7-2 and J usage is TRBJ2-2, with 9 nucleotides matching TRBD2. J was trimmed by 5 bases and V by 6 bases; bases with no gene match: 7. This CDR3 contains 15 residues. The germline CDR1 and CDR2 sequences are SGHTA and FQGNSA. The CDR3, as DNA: TGTGCCAGCAGAGGCGGGGGGGCTCGGACCGGGGAGCTGTTTTTT. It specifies CASRGGGARTGELFF. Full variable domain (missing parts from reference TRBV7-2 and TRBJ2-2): GAGVSQSPSNKVTEKGKDVELRCDPISGHTALYWYRQSLGQGLEFLIYFQGNSAPDKSGLPSDRFSAERTGGSVSTLTIQRTQQEDSAVYLCASRGGGARTGELFFGEGSRLTVL.

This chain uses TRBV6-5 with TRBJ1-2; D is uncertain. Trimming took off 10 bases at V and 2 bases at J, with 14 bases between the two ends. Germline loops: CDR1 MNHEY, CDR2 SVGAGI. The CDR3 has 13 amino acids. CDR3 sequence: CATSPTGNYGYTF. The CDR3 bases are TGTGCCACCTCACCGACGGGGAACTATGGCTACACCTTC.

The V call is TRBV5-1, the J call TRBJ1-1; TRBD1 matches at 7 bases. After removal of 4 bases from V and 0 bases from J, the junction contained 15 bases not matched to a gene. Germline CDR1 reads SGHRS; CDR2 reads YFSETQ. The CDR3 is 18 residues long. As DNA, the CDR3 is TGCGCCAGCAGCCCCCGGACAGGTCTGGGATCATTGAACACTGAAGCTTTCTTT. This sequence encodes CASSPRTGLGSLNTEAFF.

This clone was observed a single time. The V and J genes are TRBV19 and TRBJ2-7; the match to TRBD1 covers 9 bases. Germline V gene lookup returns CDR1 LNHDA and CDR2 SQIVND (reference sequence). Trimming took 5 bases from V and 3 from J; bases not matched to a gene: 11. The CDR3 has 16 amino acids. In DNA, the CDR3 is TGTGCCAGTAGTCAAGGCTCCGGGACAGGGAACTACGAGCAGTACTTC. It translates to CASSQGSGTGNYEQYF.

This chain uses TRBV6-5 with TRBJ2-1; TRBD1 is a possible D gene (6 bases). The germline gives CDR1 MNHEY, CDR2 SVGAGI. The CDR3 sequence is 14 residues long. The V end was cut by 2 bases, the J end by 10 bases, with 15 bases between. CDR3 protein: CASSYTRDTPEQFF. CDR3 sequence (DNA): TGTGCCAGCAGTTACACAAGGGACACTCCAGAGCAGTTCTTC.